The rows below give T cell receptor beta chains drawn from one sample of a study of blood T cell repertoires in COVID-19. Assay used: immunoSEQ multiplex PCR; TCRdb lists only in-frame clones, some missing. The data hold about 270,000 clones, with roughly 87% observed a single time. The sample taken for sequencing was peripheral blood. Source of these receptors: a human donor in a cohort sampled during active COVID-19. Both conserved end residues are part of each CDR3. The order of the fields is clone size, J gene, V gene, D gene, CDR3 DNA, CDR3 protein. D genes are given only for firm matches. Size is omitted from some rows. Given values are once, few, many or a class for expanded clones.

clone size: -; J gene: TRBJ2-1; V gene: TRBV7-7; D gene: TRBD2; CDR3 DNA: TGTGCTAGCAGCCCCCCCCAGGGCGGGAGGGAATGTGAGCAGTTCTTC; CDR3 protein: CASSPPQGGRECEQFF
clone size: -; J gene: TRBJ2-7; V gene: TRBV5-4; D gene: -; CDR3 DNA: TGTGCCAGCAGCTTCGCCGGGGGCTACGAGCAGTACTTC; CDR3 protein: CASSFAGGYEQYF
clone size: -; J gene: TRBJ1-6; V gene: TRBV9; D gene: -; CDR3 DNA: TGTGCCAGCAGCGTAGTTGGGGAGGCTTCACCCCTCCACTTT; CDR3 protein: CASSVVGEASPLHF
clone size: -; J gene: TRBJ2-2; V gene: TRBV19; D gene: -; CDR3 DNA: TGTGCCAGTAGTATTTGGGCCGTTGGTCCGAACACCGGGGAGCTGTTTTTT; CDR3 protein: CASSIWAVGPNTGELFF
clone size: -; J gene: TRBJ2-7; V gene: TRBV3-1/TRBV3-2; D gene: TRBD1; CDR3 DNA: TGTGCCAGCAGCCAGTTGGACAGGACCTACGAGCAGTACTTC; CDR3 protein: CASSQLDRTYEQYF
clone size: -; J gene: TRBJ2-3; V gene: TRBV5-1; D gene: TRBD2; CDR3 DNA: TGCGCCAGCATTCCAGCGGGAGGGACCACAGATACGCAGTATTTT; CDR3 protein: CASIPAGGTTDTQYF
clone size: -; J gene: TRBJ1-2; V gene: TRBV29-1; D gene: -; CDR3 DNA: TGCAGCGTTGAGGGCGGGACCGCGTATGGCTACACCTTC; CDR3 protein: CSVEGGTAYGYTF
clone size: once; J gene: TRBJ1-2; V gene: TRBV5-1; D gene: -; CDR3 DNA: TGCGCCAGCAGCTTGGAGCCAGGGGCCAACTATGGCTACACCTTC; CDR3 protein: CASSLEPGANYGYTF
clone size: -; J gene: TRBJ2-1; V gene: TRBV19; D gene: TRBD2; CDR3 DNA: TGTGCCAGTAACCAATGGGTAGCGGGAGTTGTCAATGAGCAGTTCTTC; CDR3 protein: CASNQWVAGVVNEQFF
clone size: -; J gene: TRBJ2-7; V gene: TRBV9; D gene: -; CDR3 DNA: TGTGCCAGCAGCGTAGGCAGGGCTCCCTACGAGCAGTACTTC; CDR3 protein: CASSVGRAPYEQYF
clone size: -; J gene: TRBJ1-2; V gene: TRBV29-1; D gene: -; CDR3 DNA: TGCAGTTCTAAGGGAGGGGCTGGCTACACCTTC; CDR3 protein: CSSKGGAGYTF
clone size: -; J gene: TRBJ1-1; V gene: TRBV19; D gene: TRBD1; CDR3 DNA: TGTGCCAGTAGTTCGGGACAGGTCCAAGAAGCTTTCTTT; CDR3 protein: CASSSGQVQEAFF
clone size: -; J gene: TRBJ2-4; V gene: TRBV28; D gene: TRBD2; CDR3 DNA: TGTGCCAGCAGTTCCCCGACTAGCGGGAGGGCCAAAAACATTCAGTACTTC; CDR3 protein: CASSSPTSGRAKNIQYF
clone size: -; J gene: TRBJ1-3; V gene: TRBV9; D gene: TRBD1; CDR3 DNA: TGTGCCAGCAGCTTAGGGGGCTATGGAAACACCATATATTTT; CDR3 protein: CASSLGGYGNTIYF
clone size: -; J gene: TRBJ2-3; V gene: TRBV5-4; D gene: TRBD2; CDR3 DNA: TGTGCCAGCAGCTTAAAACTAGCGACAAGCACAGATACGCAGTATTTT; CDR3 protein: CASSLKLATSTDTQYF
clone size: -; J gene: TRBJ2-1; V gene: TRBV2; D gene: -; CDR3 DNA: TGTGCCAGCAGCGCGAAGATCTACAATGAGCAGTTCTTC; CDR3 protein: CASSAKIYNEQFF
clone size: -; J gene: TRBJ2-2; V gene: TRBV9; D gene: -; CDR3 DNA: TGTGCCAGCAGCGTAGACTTTCGACAGAACACCGGGGAGCTGTTTTTT; CDR3 protein: CASSVDFRQNTGELFF
clone size: -; J gene: TRBJ1-2; V gene: TRBV7-2; D gene: TRBD1; CDR3 DNA: TGTGCCAGCAGCTTAGAAAGGGGGCGAAGAGGGTATGGCTACACCTTC; CDR3 protein: CASSLERGRRGYGYTF
clone size: -; J gene: TRBJ2-7; V gene: TRBV27; D gene: TRBD2; CDR3 DNA: TGTGCCAGCAGTTGGAGCGGGAGTATAAACTACGAGCAGTACTTC; CDR3 protein: CASSWSGSINYEQYF
clone size: -; J gene: TRBJ1-3; V gene: TRBV4-1; D gene: -; CDR3 DNA: TGCGCCAGCAGCCCCGGGGTCCGTTCAGGATTTAACTCTGGAAACACCATATATTTT; CDR3 protein: CASSPGVRSGFNSGNTIYF
clone size: -; J gene: TRBJ2-3; V gene: TRBV6-2/TRBV6-3; D gene: -; CDR3 DNA: TGTGCCAGCAGTAACCAACAGGGTACAGATACGCAGTATTTT; CDR3 protein: CASSNQQGTDTQYF
clone size: -; J gene: TRBJ2-3; V gene: TRBV6-5; D gene: -; CDR3 DNA: TGTGCCAGTCGGGATCCTTCGAGGACAGATACGCAGTATTTT; CDR3 protein: CASRDPSRTDTQYF
clone size: few; J gene: TRBJ2-1; V gene: TRBV9; D gene: TRBD2; CDR3 DNA: TGTGCCAGCAGCGTATATTCGGGCGGGAGCTATGAGCAGTTCTTC; CDR3 protein: CASSVYSGGSYEQFF
clone size: -; J gene: TRBJ2-1; V gene: TRBV18; D gene: TRBD2; CDR3 DNA: TGTGCCAGCTTGGAGGCCAGCGGGGGACTTAATGAGCAGTTCTTC; CDR3 protein: CASLEASGGLNEQFF
clone size: -; J gene: TRBJ1-1; V gene: TRBV7-9; D gene: TRBD1; CDR3 DNA: TGTGCCAGCCAAGACAGGGCGAACACTGAAGCTTTCTTT; CDR3 protein: CASQDRANTEAFF
clone size: -; J gene: TRBJ2-7; V gene: TRBV6-1; D gene: TRBD1; CDR3 DNA: TGTGCCAGCAGTGAAGTTTGGGCAGGGGGCAGCTCCTACGAGCAGTACTTC; CDR3 protein: CASSEVWAGGSSYEQYF
clone size: -; J gene: TRBJ2-3; V gene: TRBV10-1; D gene: TRBD2; CDR3 DNA: TGCGCCAGCAGTGTTGCGGGAGGTCCCACAGATACGCAGTATTTT; CDR3 protein: CASSVAGGPTDTQYF
clone size: -; J gene: TRBJ1-2; V gene: TRBV3-1/TRBV3-2; D gene: -; CDR3 DNA: TGTGCCAGCAGCCAAGCGCGGCCTAACTATGGCTACACCTTC; CDR3 protein: CASSQARPNYGYTF
clone size: -; J gene: TRBJ1-1; V gene: TRBV19; D gene: TRBD1; CDR3 DNA: TGTGCCAGTAGTAACAGGGGCGGAACTGAAGCTTTCTTT; CDR3 protein: CASSNRGGTEAFF
clone size: -; J gene: TRBJ2-5; V gene: TRBV6-5; D gene: TRBD2; CDR3 DNA: TGTGCCAGCAGTTACTCGACTAGCCGGTCGACCCAGTACTTC; CDR3 protein: CASSYSTSRSTQYF
clone size: -; J gene: TRBJ1-2; V gene: TRBV6-6; D gene: TRBD1; CDR3 DNA: TGTGCCAGCCTTCGGACAGGGAATAATGGCTACACCTTC; CDR3 protein: CASLRTGNNGYTF
clone size: -; J gene: TRBJ2-7; V gene: TRBV27; D gene: -; CDR3 DNA: TGTGCCAGCAGTTTAACGTACAGGGTCGTCTACGAGCAGTACTTC; CDR3 protein: CASSLTYRVVYEQYF
clone size: -; J gene: TRBJ1-5; V gene: TRBV10-3; D gene: -; CDR3 DNA: TGTGCCTCCGGAGGAGGCGGAGATCACAATCAGCCCCAGCATTTT; CDR3 protein: CASGGGGDHNQPQHF
clone size: -; J gene: TRBJ2-2; V gene: TRBV7-9; D gene: TRBD1; CDR3 DNA: TGTGCCAGCAGCATGCGGACAGGCCAGGCCGGGGAGCTGTTTTTT; CDR3 protein: CASSMRTGQAGELFF
clone size: -; J gene: TRBJ2-7; V gene: TRBV11-2; D gene: -; CDR3 DNA: TGTGCCAGCAACCTAGGGGGGGGGTCCCCCTACGAGCAGTACTTC; CDR3 protein: CASNLGGGSPYEQYF
clone size: -; J gene: TRBJ1-4; V gene: TRBV12-3/TRBV12-4; D gene: -; CDR3 DNA: TGTGCCAGCGCTGGACAGATTAATGAAAAACTGTTTTTT; CDR3 protein: CASAGQINEKLFF
clone size: -; J gene: TRBJ1-4; V gene: TRBV7-9; D gene: -; CDR3 DNA: TGTGCCAGCAGTTCTCCTTCGACAGGCCAATTAGAAAAACTGTTTTTT; CDR3 protein: CASSSPSTGQLEKLFF
clone size: -; J gene: TRBJ2-1; V gene: TRBV5-4; D gene: TRBD2; CDR3 DNA: TGTGCCAGCAGCTTGGGCGGGAGGGTCCGCAATGAGCAGTTCTTC; CDR3 protein: CASSLGGRVRNEQFF
clone size: -; J gene: TRBJ2-1; V gene: TRBV19; D gene: TRBD2; CDR3 DNA: TGTGCCAGTAGTATAGAAGGGGTTAGCGGGAGGGCCTGGTACAATGAGCAGTTCTTC; CDR3 protein: CASSIEGVSGRAWYNEQFF
clone size: -; J gene: TRBJ2-1; V gene: TRBV10-3; D gene: TRBD2; CDR3 DNA: TGTGCCACCACCCTAGCGGATAGCTCCTACAATGAGCAGTTCTTC; CDR3 protein: CATTLADSSYNEQFF
clone size: -; J gene: TRBJ1-6; V gene: TRBV10-1; D gene: TRBD1; CDR3 DNA: TGCGCCAGCAGCTTAACAGGGGTCAATTCACCCCTCCACTTT; CDR3 protein: CASSLTGVNSPLHF
clone size: -; J gene: TRBJ2-6; V gene: TRBV29-1; D gene: -; CDR3 DNA: TGCAGCGCAGGTAGTCACAGCTCTGGGGCCAACGTCCTGACTTTC; CDR3 protein: CSAGSHSSGANVLTF
clone size: -; J gene: TRBJ2-1; V gene: TRBV28; D gene: -; CDR3 DNA: TGTGCCAGCAGTCTCCATATAGTCCGGGAGCAGTTCTTC; CDR3 protein: CASSLHIVREQFF
clone size: -; J gene: TRBJ2-2; V gene: TRBV3-1/TRBV3-2; D gene: TRBD2; CDR3 DNA: TGTGCCAGCAGCCAAGGAGCGGGAGGTAACACCGGGGAGCTGTTTTTT; CDR3 protein: CASSQGAGGNTGELFF
clone size: -; J gene: TRBJ2-5; V gene: TRBV4-2; D gene: -; CDR3 DNA: TGTGCCAGCAGCCAAGAAGGAGCGCACAAGTGGGAGACCCAGTACTTC; CDR3 protein: CASSQEGAHKWETQYF
clone size: -; J gene: TRBJ1-3; V gene: TRBV29-1; D gene: -; CDR3 DNA: TGCAGCGTTGTTAGCAGGGAAGACACCATATATTTT; CDR3 protein: CSVVSREDTIYF
clone size: -; J gene: TRBJ1-1; V gene: TRBV5-1; D gene: TRBD1; CDR3 DNA: TGCGCCAGCAGACCCGGGACAGGGGGGACTGAAGCTTTCTTT; CDR3 protein: CASRPGTGGTEAFF
clone size: -; J gene: TRBJ2-6; V gene: TRBV2; D gene: -; CDR3 DNA: TGTGCCAGCAGAGCAGGGGTGGTCTCTGGGGCCAACGTCCTGACTTTC; CDR3 protein: CASRAGVVSGANVLTF
clone size: -; J gene: TRBJ2-1; V gene: TRBV19; D gene: TRBD1; CDR3 DNA: TGTGCCAGTAGCGATGGGACAGGGTCATACAATGAGCAGTTCTTC; CDR3 protein: CASSDGTGSYNEQFF
clone size: -; J gene: TRBJ2-5; V gene: TRBV2; D gene: -; CDR3 DNA: TGTGCCAGCAGTGAATCGCAGATAAAAGAGACCCAGTACTTC; CDR3 protein: CASSESQIKETQYF
clone size: -; J gene: TRBJ2-3; V gene: TRBV24-1; D gene: -; CDR3 DNA: TGTGCCACCAGTGACAGGGTTTCCACGCAGTATTTT; CDR3 protein: CATSDRVSTQYF
clone size: -; J gene: TRBJ2-4; V gene: TRBV5-1; D gene: TRBD1; CDR3 DNA: TGCGCCAGCAGCTTGTTAGCCGGGACAGTGAAAAACATTCAGTACTTC; CDR3 protein: CASSLLAGTVKNIQYF
clone size: few; J gene: TRBJ2-7; V gene: TRBV6-2/TRBV6-3; D gene: -; CDR3 DNA: TGTGCCAGCAGCCCACAGGGACCCGACTACGAGCAGTACTTC; CDR3 protein: CASSPQGPDYEQYF
clone size: few; J gene: TRBJ2-5; V gene: TRBV6-5; D gene: -; CDR3 DNA: TGTGCCAGCAGTTACTTAAAAGGAGGGAGACAAGAGACCCAGTACTTC; CDR3 protein: CASSYLKGGRQETQYF
clone size: -; J gene: TRBJ1-1; V gene: TRBV15; D gene: TRBD1; CDR3 DNA: TGTGCCACCAGCCGAACGACAGGGGGCCTGGGCACTGAAGCTTTCTTT; CDR3 protein: CATSRTTGGLGTEAFF
clone size: -; J gene: TRBJ1-1; V gene: TRBV12-3/TRBV12-4; D gene: -; CDR3 DNA: TGTGCCAGCAGGTCGGGTCCGTCTGAAGCTTTCTTT; CDR3 protein: CASRSGPSEAFF
clone size: -; J gene: TRBJ1-2; V gene: TRBV5-4; D gene: -; CDR3 DNA: TGTGCCAGCAGCTTGATCTATGGTGGGGCTTTCTATGGCTACACCTTC; CDR3 protein: CASSLIYGGAFYGYTF
clone size: many; J gene: TRBJ2-3; V gene: TRBV7-2; D gene: -; CDR3 DNA: TGTGCCAGCAGCTTTTTGACCTGGGGCCCTAGCACAGATACGCAGTATTTT; CDR3 protein: CASSFLTWGPSTDTQYF
clone size: -; J gene: TRBJ1-3; V gene: TRBV2; D gene: -; CDR3 DNA: TGTGCCAGCAGCATGACTAGGAGCTCTGGAAACACCATATATTTT; CDR3 protein: CASSMTRSSGNTIYF